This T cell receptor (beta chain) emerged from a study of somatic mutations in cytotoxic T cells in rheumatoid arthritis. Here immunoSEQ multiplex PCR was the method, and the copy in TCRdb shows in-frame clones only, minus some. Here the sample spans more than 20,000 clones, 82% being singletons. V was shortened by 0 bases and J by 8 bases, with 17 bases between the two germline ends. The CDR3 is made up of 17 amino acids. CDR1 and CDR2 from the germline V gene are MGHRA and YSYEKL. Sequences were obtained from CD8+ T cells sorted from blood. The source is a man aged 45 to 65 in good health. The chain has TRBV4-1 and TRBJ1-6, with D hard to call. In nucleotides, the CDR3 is TGCGCCAGCAGCCAAGATTCCCCTGTGGGTGGGGATTCACCCCTCCACTTT. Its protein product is CASSQDSPVGGDSPLHF.